This T cell receptor beta chain originates from a study of cytomegalovirus exposure and HLA in healthy donors. Whole-study findings and limits: High specificity and sensitivity for cytomegalovirus status were reported for the classifier. No immune exposure information besides CMV serostatus was available. In the analysis, some V segments, TRBV6-2 and TRBV6-3 included, were excluded as indistinguishable. Analysis was performed later, and it showed HLA-associated TCR beta chains to be more clonally expanded than equally common others.

Primers for the PCR totalled 60 Vbeta and 13 Jbeta. This table comes from immunoSEQ multiplex PCR, and its TCRdb copy is limited to in-frame clones, with some not included. The sample lists about 130,000 clones, around 80% seen once, with about 2.2% in the top ten. Trimming removed 0 bases at V and 7 bases at J, with 12 bases between. This CDR3 region has 14 residues. Per germline, CDR1 SEHNR and CDR2 FQNEAQ (reference sequence). As to this clone: Its antigen is as yet unknown.

The V and J genes are TRBV7-9 and TRBJ1-1; a weak D match, TRBD1 (6 bases). The specimen sequenced was PBMCs. This clonotype originated in a man aged 25-45 years in good health and CMV-seronegative. This CDR3 is CASSLAAGENEAFF. The CDR3 DNA reads TGTGCCAGCAGCTTAGCCGCAGGGGAGAATGAAGCTTTCTTT.